This TCR beta chain was identified during a study of T-cell reconstitution after alpha-beta-depleted transplantation in children. This sample's TCRbeta library carried unique molecular identifier barcodes. In TCRdb, the PCR reads were re-called with MiXCR into one record per CDR3 protein. The repertoire holds around 600,000 distinct CDR3 sequences, about 15% seen once, with 0.85% to 1.3% in the top ten. This clonotype was observed many times. Germline CDR1 reads MNHNS; CDR2 reads SASEGT. This CDR3 region has 14 residues. Trimming cost V 8 bases and J 6 bases; bases outside gene matches: 8. The starting material was PBMCs from the stem cell graft donor, obtained from the stem cell graft. The receptor's source is a human donor who donated a stem cell graft to a child with acute myeloid leukemia. The J gene is TRBJ2-5, the V gene TRBV6-1, with 11 bases that match TRBD1. The CDR3 sequence: CASGIRDRGKTQYF. The CDR3, as DNA: TGTGCCAGCGGAATCCGGGACAGGGGGAAGACCCAGTACTTC.